This section outlines one T cell receptor (beta chain) sequence together with its context. Germline CDR1 PRHDT, CDR2 FYEKMQ (reference sequence). The V and J ends lost 2 bases and 0 bases respectively, with 14 bases between them. The CDR3 runs 16 residues. Produced via immunoSEQ multiplex PCR; TCRdb's table is partial and in-frame only. The sample yields 100,000 to 150,000 clones, over 85% seen once. These data are taken from a study of control samples from healthy donors and cancer patients. This TCR was recovered from a man aged 18 to 30 in good health. The V call is TRBV13, the J call TRBJ2-7, with D maybe TRBD2 (6 bases). Sequenced input: blood. This chain's CDR3 is CASSLLGGRSSYEQYF. CDR3 nucleotide sequence: TGTGCCAGCAGCTTACTCGGGGGTAGAAGCTCCTACGAGCAGTACTTC.